The source of this TCR beta chain is a study of TIL therapy for anti-PD-1-resistant metastatic lung cancer. Time point denoted: pre-treatment sample, taken before nivolumab and TIL therapy. Most excised metastases sampled were pleural nodules or supraclavicular lymph nodes. The libraries were made with immunoSEQ v3. The repertoire was sequenced with immunoSEQ multiplex PCR; TCRdb's copy has only in-frame clones and lacks some. Among about 100,000 clones listed, about three fifths were seen once. After removal of 6 bases from V and 7 bases from J, the junction contained 7 bases not matched to a gene. Germline CDR1 reads MDHEN; CDR2 reads SYDVKM. This CDR3 has 15 amino acids.

The source material was tumor tissue, sampled at baseline. V is TRBV28 and J is TRBJ1-4, with 11 bases lining up with TRBD1. The receptor's source is a person aged 25 to 80 with non-small cell lung cancer. The CDR3 region has the DNA TGTGCCAGCAGCACTTCCGGGACAGGGGGTGAAAAACTGTTTTTT. It yields the protein CASSTSGTGGEKLFF.